Following are 10 T cell receptor beta chains from one sample sequenced in a study of OX40 agonist ivuxolimab in advanced cancers. TCRdb keeps only in-frame clones here, not all; method: immunoSEQ multiplex PCR. The sample records 100,000 to 110,000 clones, approximately 90% being singletons. Sequencing used CD4+ or CD8+ T cells sorted from blood, obtained in a trial of the OX40 agonist ivuxolimab. The receptors here all came from an adult with an advanced solid tumor such as melanoma, head and neck, liver or kidney cancer.

This sequence joins TRBV28 and TRBJ2-3; D is ambiguous. This CDR3 has 12 amino acids. The V gene lost 8 bases and the J gene lost 6 bases, with 12 bases spanning the gap. Germline CDR1 is MDHEN and CDR2 is SYDVKM. The CDR3 DNA sequence: TGTGCCAGCTCCCCGGTTGGCGATACGCAGTATTTT. As protein: CASSPVGDTQYF. Looking up the rest from reference TRBV28 and TRBJ2-3 gives the full variable domain: DVKVTQSSRYLVKRTGEKVFLECVQDMDHENMFWYRQDPGLGLRLIYFSYDVKMKEKGDIPEGYSVSREKKERFSLILESASTNQTSMYLCASSPVGDTQYFGPGTRLTVL.

The chain recombines TRBV7-8 with TRBJ2-2; TRBD1 might be the D (6 bases). The CDR3 sequence is 17 residues long. The germline V and J ends were trimmed by 5 bases and 6 bases, with 22 bases remaining between them. Germline CDR1 SGHVS, CDR2 FQNEAQ. The CDR3 reads CASSKEGTGFVAGELFF. In DNA, the CDR3 is TGTGCCAGCAGCAAAGAGGGAACAGGGTTTGTAGCCGGGGAGCTGTTTTTT. The full variable domain, in which reference TRBV7-8 and TRBJ2-2 provide the parts outside the CDR3, is GAGVSQSPRYKVAKRGQDVALRCDPISGHVSLFWYQQALGQGPEFLTYFQNEAQLDKSGLPSDRFFAERPEGSVSTLKIQRTQQEDSAVYLCASSKEGTGFVAGELFFGEGSRLTVL.

J is TRBJ1-5 and V is TRBV6-1; D gene unclear. Germline V CDR1 and CDR2: MNHNS, SASEGT. The CDR3 consists of 15 residues. Trimming stripped 1 base from V and 0 bases from J, with 7 bases between. CDR3 sequence: CASSEGPNSNQPQHF. The DNA for the CDR3 is TGTGCCAGCAGTGAAGGACCGAATAGCAATCAGCCCCAGCATTTT.

The chain employs TRBV10-3 and TRBJ2-4; 9 bases align to TRBD1. CDR3 length: 15 residues. Trimming cost V 0 bases and J 8 bases; bases outside gene matches: 5. The germline V gene has CDR1 ENHRY and CDR2 SYGVKD. CDR3 amino acids: CAISESGRQGDIQYF. The CDR3 DNA sequence: TGTGCCATCAGTGAGTCGGGACGACAGGGGGACATTCAGTACTTC.

The chain uses TRBV18 and TRBJ1-5, with TRBD1 as a possible D gene (5 bases). V was trimmed by 4 bases and J by 0 bases, leaving 7 bases between them. Per germline, CDR1 KGHSH and CDR2 LQKENI. The CDR3 consists of 14 residues. CDR3 loop: CASSQGHSNQPQHF. CDR3 in DNA: TGTGCCAGCTCACAGGGGCATAGCAATCAGCCCCAGCATTTT.

V usage is TRBV7-3 and J usage is TRBJ2-7; D may be TRBD1 or TRBD2 (5 bases each). The CDR3 is made up of 15 amino acids. The V end was cut by 1 base, the J end by 7 bases, with 17 bases between. CDR1 SGHTA and CDR2 FQGTGA come from the germline V gene. CDR3 region: CASSLNAGTLGEQYF. The CDR3 nucleotides are TGTGCCAGCAGCTTAAATGCCGGGACCCTGGGGGAGCAGTACTTC.

This clone was recorded a few times. V gene TRBV27 combines with J gene TRBJ1-2, with 10 bases that match TRBD1. V shed 6 bases, J shed 8 bases, and the junction held 6 bases outside the gene matches. The length of the CDR3 is 13 residues. In germline, CDR1 is MNHEY, CDR2 SMNVEV (reference sequence). The CDR3 sequence is CASRAGTGEGYTF. In DNA, the CDR3 is TGTGCCAGCAGAGCCGGGACAGGGGAAGGCTACACCTTC.

The chain links TRBV7-8 to TRBJ1-2; the D is unclear. Germline lookup yields CDR1 SGHVS and CDR2 FQNEAQ. The V end was cut by 2 bases, the J end by 4 bases, with 11 bases between. This CDR3 contains 14 residues. CDR3 residues: CASSLSQRFYGYTF. Written as DNA, the CDR3 is TGTGCCAGCAGCTTAAGTCAGAGATTCTATGGCTACACCTTC.

The CDR3 DNA reads as TGCGCCAGCAGCCAAGTCCCCAGGGGGCTAGCGAACACCGGGGAGCTGTTTTTT. Protein product: CASSQVPRGLANTGELFF. The rearrangement links TRBV4-1 to TRBJ2-2; TRBD1 agrees at 8 bases. This CDR3 comprises 18 residues. With V trimmed by 1 base and J by 0 bases, 7 bases remained unmatched. Germline V gene data show CDR1 as MGHRA and CDR2 as YSYEKL.

CDR3 sequence reads: CASRLLDSPLHF. CDR3 DNA sequence: TGTGCCAGCAGGCTGTTGGATTCACCCCTCCACTTT. The rearrangement uses TRBV27 and TRBJ1-6, with unresolved D. Germline V gives CDR1 MNHEY, CDR2 SMNVEV (reference sequence). V lost 6 bases to trimming and J lost 8 bases, with 8 bases between them. This CDR3 spans 12 amino acids.